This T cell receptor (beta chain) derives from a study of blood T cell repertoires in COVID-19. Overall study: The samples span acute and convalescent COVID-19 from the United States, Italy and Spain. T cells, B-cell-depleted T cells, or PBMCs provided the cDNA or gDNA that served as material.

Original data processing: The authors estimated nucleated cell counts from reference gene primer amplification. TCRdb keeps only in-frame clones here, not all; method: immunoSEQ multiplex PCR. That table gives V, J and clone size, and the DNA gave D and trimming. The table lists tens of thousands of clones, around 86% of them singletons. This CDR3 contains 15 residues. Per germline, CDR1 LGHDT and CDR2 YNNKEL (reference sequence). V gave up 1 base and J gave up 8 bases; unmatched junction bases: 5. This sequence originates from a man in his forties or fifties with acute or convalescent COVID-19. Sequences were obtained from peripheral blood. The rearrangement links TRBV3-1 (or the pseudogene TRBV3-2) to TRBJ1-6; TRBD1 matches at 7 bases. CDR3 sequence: CASSQAETGYSPLHF. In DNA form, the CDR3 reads TGTGCCAGCAGCCAAGCGGAGACAGGGTATTCACCCCTCCACTTT.